The 27 T cell receptor beta chains below were found in one sample sequenced in a study of blood T cell repertoires in COVID-19. TCRdb's copy holds only in-frame clones and misses some; the assay was immunoSEQ multiplex PCR. The sample carries 200,000 to 250,000 clones, less than 90% recorded once. The specimen sequenced was peripheral blood. These receptors were collected from a man aged 40-49 years with active or convalescent COVID-19.

This rearrangement joins TRBV2 to TRBJ1-1; D might be TRBD1 (6 bases). The CDR3 length is 13 residues. Germline V CDR1 and CDR2: SNHLY, FYNNEI. The germline V and J ends were trimmed by 4 bases and 5 bases, with 11 bases remaining between them. CDR3 residues: CASSGARGTEAFF. CDR3 nucleotide sequence: TGTGCCAGCAGTGGGGCCAGGGGTACTGAAGCTTTCTTT.

This chain joins TRBV28 and TRBJ1-6, with a possible D match to TRBD1 (5 bases). This CDR3 is built from 16 residues. CDR1 and CDR2 (germline): MDHEN, SYDVKM. The V and J ends lost 2 bases and 7 bases respectively, with 15 bases between them. The CDR3 spells CASSLKGPFLNSPLHF. The DNA of the CDR3 is TGTGCCAGCAGTTTAAAGGGGCCATTTCTAAATTCACCCCTCCACTTT.

V usage is TRBV3-1 (or the pseudogene TRBV3-2) and J usage is TRBJ1-3; possible D gene TRBD1, 5 bases. Germline CDR1 LGHDT, CDR2 YNNKEL (reference sequence). With 3 bases removed from V and 1 base from J, the gap between germline ends came to 13 bases. CDR3 length equals 16 residues. The CDR3 loop is CASSHLQEDSGNTIYF. In DNA, the CDR3 is TGTGCCAGCAGCCATTTACAGGAAGATTCTGGAAACACCATATATTTT.

The rearrangement uses TRBV9 and TRBJ2-2, with D possibly matching TRBD2 (7 bases). Germline values: CDR1 SGDLS, CDR2 YYNGEE. Trimming took 3 bases from V and 7 from J, leaving 16 bases between them. The CDR3 is 15 residues long. CDR3 DNA: TGTGCCAGCAGCGCTATGGGGGGGCTAAACGGGGAGCTGTTTTTT. Translated: CASSAMGGLNGELFF.

The chain recombines TRBV18 with TRBJ1-2; 7 bases fit TRBD1. Germline CDR1 KGHSH, CDR2 LQKENI. The V gene end was trimmed by 3 bases and the J gene end by 2 bases; junction bases not matched to a gene: 6. The CDR3 consists of 15 residues. The CDR3: CASSPLGQLNYGYTF. The CDR3 DNA reads TGTGCCAGCTCACCGCTGGGACAGCTGAACTATGGCTACACCTTC.

The table lists this clone with a count of one. V and J are TRBV10-2 and TRBJ2-4, with 10 bases that match TRBD2. Germline CDR1 WSHSY, CDR2 SAAADI. J gave up 8 bases and V 2 bases, and 3 bases lay outside the gene matches. There are 14 residues in the CDR3. Here the CDR3 DNA reads TGCGCCAGCAGTGAGAGCGGGGGGGCCCACATTCAGTACTTC. Translation: CASSESGGAHIQYF.

The rearrangement joins TRBV11-2 to TRBJ1-1; 7 positions agree with TRBD1. V gave up 5 bases and J gave up 9 bases; unmatched junction bases: 9. This CDR3 spans 13 amino acids. Germline V gene data show CDR1 as SGHAT and CDR2 as FQNNGV. The CDR3 region is CASSPGAGGKAFF. In DNA, the CDR3 is TGTGCCAGCAGCCCAGGGGCAGGGGGGAAAGCTTTCTTT.

J is TRBJ2-7 and V is TRBV24-1; D is perhaps TRBD2 (5 bases). Germline V gives CDR1 KGHDR, CDR2 SFDVKD. Trimming took 5 bases from V and 9 from J, leaving 16 bases between them. This CDR3 region has 13 residues. The DNA of the CDR3 is TGTGCCACCAGTGCCTCTCGGGATGGTCTGCAGTACTTC. Protein product: CATSASRDGLQYF.

This clone was counted once. The chain combines TRBV2 with TRBJ2-7, with D perhaps TRBD2 (5 bases). The CDR3 extends over 12 amino acids. V was trimmed by 5 bases and J by 6 bases, leaving 11 bases between them. Per the germline V gene, CDR1 is SNHLY and CDR2 is FYNNEI. This CDR3 reads CASSILGLEQYF. CDR3 DNA: TGTGCCAGCAGTATTCTCGGACTCGAGCAGTACTTC.

This chain links TRBV2 with TRBJ1-4, with a weak D call TRBD1 (6 bases). The ends were cut back, 9 bases at V and 7 bases at J, with 21 bases in the middle. CDR3 size: 15 residues. Germline V gene lookup returns CDR1 SNHLY and CDR2 FYNNEI. CDR3 sequence reads: CARRLPGTTGEKLFF. DNA of the CDR3: TGTGCCAGGAGACTTCCCGGGACAACGGGTGAAAAACTGTTTTTT.

The table lists this clone with a few counts. V and J are TRBV18 and TRBJ1-1; TRBD1 is a possible D gene (6 bases). Germline V lookup: CDR1 KGHSH, CDR2 LQKENI. V lost 0 bases and J 10 bases, leaving 9 bases between the germline ends. The CDR3 loop spans 12 amino acids. For the CDR3, the DNA is TGTGCCAGCTCACCACCGCAGGGGCGAGCTTTCTTT. Its protein product is CASSPPQGRAFF.

V and J are TRBV24-1 and TRBJ2-4; possibly TRBD1 for D (6 bases). V lost 1 base to trimming and J lost 8 bases, with 14 bases between them. CDR3 length: 15 residues. Per germline, CDR1 KGHDR and CDR2 SFDVKD. CDR3 amino acids: CATSDFRQGSDIQYF. The CDR3 DNA reads as TGTGCCACCAGTGATTTCAGGCAGGGGAGTGACATTCAGTACTTC.

V gene TRBV5-3 combines with J gene TRBJ1-6; the match to TRBD1 covers 12 bases. TRBV5-3 carries the ORF label, with uncertain function. V shed 4 bases and J 8 bases; nucleotides not matched to a gene: 4. The CDR3 totals 15 residues. The CDR3 spells CARSTGQGAYSPLHF. CDR3 nucleotide sequence: TGTGCCAGAAGCACGGGACAGGGGGCGTATTCACCCCTCCACTTT.

The chain joins TRBV19 to TRBJ2-1; 9 positions agree with TRBD2. Losses at the gene ends were 5 bases for V and 7 bases for J; bases not matched to a gene: 9. This CDR3 is built from 15 residues. CDR1 and CDR2 from the germline V gene are LNHDA and SQIVND (reference sequence). CDR3 protein: CASSVSGSSLNEQFF. In nucleotides, the CDR3 is TGTGCCAGTAGTGTTAGCGGGAGTTCTCTAAATGAGCAGTTCTTC.

The V gene is TRBV28, the J gene TRBJ2-2, with 7 bases that match TRBD2. The CDR3 runs to 15 residues. V dropped 4 bases and J dropped 5; count of bases not matched to a gene: 7. Germline V gives CDR1 MDHEN, CDR2 SYDVKM. The CDR3 region is CASSSGGGRTGELFF. The CDR3 nucleotides are TGTGCCAGCAGTTCCGGGGGAGGGCGGACCGGGGAGCTGTTTTTT.

The chain has TRBV2 and TRBJ1-1, with D perhaps TRBD1 (5 bases). Per germline, CDR1 SNHLY and CDR2 FYNNEI. The CDR3 totals 13 residues. V gave up 4 bases and J gave up 2 bases, with 8 bases separating them. The CDR3 here is CASSGQTNTEAFF. In nucleotides, the CDR3 is TGTGCCAGCAGTGGACAGACAAACACTGAAGCTTTCTTT. Complete variable domain (other parts from reference TRBV2 and TRBJ1-1): EPEVTQTPSHQVTQMGQEVILRCVPISNHLYFYWYRQILGQKVEFLVSFYNNEISEKSEIFDDQFSVERPDGSNFTLKIRSTKLEDSAMYFCASSGQTNTEAFFGQGTRLTVV.

The rearrangement links TRBV27 to TRBJ2-7, with D perhaps TRBD1 (6 bases). V was clipped by 8 bases and J by 7 bases, with 21 bases between them. CDR3 length: 14 residues. The germline V gene encodes CDR1 MNHEY and CDR2 SMNVEV (reference sequence). DNA of the CDR3: TGTGCCAGCTCCTTGACAGGCGCGATGGGTGAGCAGTACTTC. Protein: CASSLTGAMGEQYF.

The rearrangement uses TRBV19 and TRBJ2-3; 7 bases map to TRBD1. CDR1 is LNHDA, CDR2 SQIVND, per germline (reference sequence). J was trimmed by 3 bases and V by 0 bases; bases with no gene match: 3. This CDR3 is 15 amino acids long. This CDR3 is CASSIEGQLTDTQYF. The DNA of the CDR3 is TGTGCCAGTAGTATAGAGGGACAGTTGACAGATACGCAGTATTTT.

This chain uses TRBV15 with TRBJ2-5; 8 positions match TRBD1. Trimming took 0 bases from V and 4 from J; bases not matched to a gene: 7. Germline assignment: CDR1 LNHNV and CDR2 YYDKDF (reference sequence). The CDR3 has 16 amino acids. The CDR3 sequence: CATSRDGRGRLETQYF. The CDR3 DNA reads as TGTGCCACCAGCAGAGATGGCAGGGGGCGCTTAGAGACCCAGTACTTC. Full variable domain (rest looked up from reference TRBV15 and TRBJ2-5): DAMVIQNPRYQVTQFGKPVTLSCSQTLNHNVMYWYQQKSSQAPKLLFHYYDKDFNNEADTPDNFQSRRPNTSFCFLDIRSPGLGDTAMYLCATSRDGRGRLETQYFGPGTRLLVL.

This chain links TRBV9 with TRBJ1-2; 9 positions match TRBD1. This CDR3 comprises 15 residues. The V gene's germline CDR1 is SGDLS and CDR2 YYNGEE. J was trimmed by 1 base and V by 3 bases; bases with no gene match: 4. The CDR3: CASSAQGAFNYGYTF. The CDR3 coding sequence is TGTGCCAGCAGCGCACAGGGGGCTTTTAACTATGGCTACACCTTC.

The J gene is TRBJ1-1, the V gene TRBV10-3, with 7 bases that match TRBD1. The germline CDR1 and CDR2 sequences are ENHRY and SYGVKD. The junction had 4 bases not matched to a gene; V was cut back by 8 bases and J by 4 bases. The CDR3 is 12 residues long. The CDR3 DNA reads as TGTGCCATCCGACAGGGACGCACTGAAGCTTTCTTT. This translates into CAIRQGRTEAFF.

This clone was seen only a few times. The rearrangement uses TRBV2 and TRBJ2-2; 8 bases match TRBD1. Looked up from germline, CDR1 is SNHLY and CDR2 is FYNNEI. Trimming removed 4 bases from V and 7 bases from J; junction bases left unmatched: 17. The CDR3 is 18 residues long. In DNA, the CDR3 is TGTGCCAGCAGTGGGCGGAGAGGAAGGACAGGGAGTCACGGGGAGCTGTTTTTT. Amino acid sequence: CASSGRRGRTGSHGELFF.

The chain combines TRBV6-1 with TRBJ2-7; the D is unclear. Between the trimmed V and J ends, which lost 1 base and 3 bases, there was a span of 7 bases. Looked up from germline, CDR1 is MNHNS and CDR2 is SASEGT. The CDR3 is 13 residues long. CDR3 coding DNA: TGTGCCAGCAGTGAAGTACCCAGCTACGAGCAGTACTTC. As protein: CASSEVPSYEQYF.

The J gene is TRBJ2-7, the V gene TRBV28; the match to TRBD2 covers 7 bases. The CDR3 is made up of 15 amino acids. Germline V lookup: CDR1 MDHEN, CDR2 SYDVKM. Losses at the gene ends were 5 bases for V and 3 bases for J; bases not matched to a gene: 10. The CDR3 spells CASSLLGREFYEQYF. The CDR3 DNA is TGTGCCAGCAGTCTCTTAGGGCGGGAGTTCTACGAGCAGTACTTC.

This chain uses TRBV29-1 with TRBJ1-2, with D uncertain. V gave up 6 bases and J gave up 6 bases, with 11 bases separating them. Germline V gene sequence: CDR1 SQVTM, CDR2 ANQGSEA. This CDR3 has 11 amino acids. The CDR3: CSVEVIDGYTF. The CDR3 DNA sequence: TGCAGCGTGGAGGTCATCGATGGCTACACCTTC.

The chain couples TRBV5-1 to TRBJ1-3; D is unclear. Germline CDR1 and CDR2: SGHRS and YFSETQ. The CDR3 is 14 residues long. Deletions cut 0 bases from V and 3 bases from J, with 7 bases between. The chain's CDR3 is CASSLARLGNTIYF. The CDR3 bases are TGCGCCAGCAGCTTGGCAAGACTTGGAAACACCATATATTTT.

This chain joins TRBV30 and TRBJ1-2; 9 bases align to TRBD1. CDR1 is GTSNPN and CDR2 is SVGIG in the germline V gene (reference sequence). After removal of 3 bases from V and 7 bases from J, the junction contained 6 bases not matched to a gene. This CDR3 spans 13 amino acids. The CDR3 spells CAWRGGQGGGYTF. The CDR3 region has the DNA TGTGCCTGGAGGGGGGGACAGGGAGGTGGCTACACCTTC.